Each of the 30 T cell receptor beta chains below was sequenced from the same sample in a study of blood T cell repertoires in COVID-19. Clones were read by immunoSEQ multiplex PCR, and TCRdb kept only the in-frame ones, dropping some. Here the sample spans about 200,000 clones, roughly 90% being singletons. The sample taken for sequencing was peripheral blood. These receptors all stem from a man younger than 35 with active or convalescent COVID-19.

This sequence joins TRBV6-1 and TRBJ1-5; D remains ambiguous. The CDR3 consists of 16 residues. Per germline, CDR1 MNHNS and CDR2 SASEGT. Between the trimmed V and J ends, which lost 0 bases and 4 bases, there was a span of 13 bases. CDR3 coding DNA: TGTGCCAGCAGTGAAGCGCTGGGGAGGCGAAATCAGCCCCAGCATTTT. Its protein is CASSEALGRRNQPQHF.

J is TRBJ1-5 and V is TRBV2; unclear D gene. Germline-derived CDR1 and CDR2 are SNHLY and FYNNEI. The CDR3 is 13 amino acids. V shed 1 base and J shed 3 bases, with 4 bases lying between them. CDR3 protein: CASSEGYNQPQHF. CDR3 bases: TGTGCCAGCAGTGAAGGTTACAATCAGCCCCAGCATTTT.

The chain has TRBV5-6 and TRBJ2-7; TRBD2 aligns across 11 bases. With V trimmed by 7 bases and J by 4 bases, 4 bases remained unmatched. Per the germline V gene, CDR1 is SGHDT and CDR2 is YYEEEE. CDR3 length equals 13 residues. This CDR3 is CASRSGRGYEQYF. As DNA, the CDR3 is TGTGCCAGCCGTAGCGGGAGGGGTTACGAGCAGTACTTC.

The chain joins TRBV3-1 (or the pseudogene TRBV3-2) to TRBJ2-7; 7 positions match TRBD2. CDR3 length: 16 residues. Trimming at V came to 3 bases and at J to 6 bases, leaving 14 bases not matched to a gene. Germline assignment: CDR1 LGHDT and CDR2 YNNKEL (reference sequence). CDR3 residues: CASSHLSGVAPGEQYF. The CDR3 nucleotides are TGTGCCAGCAGCCACCTGAGCGGGGTCGCCCCTGGCGAGCAGTACTTC.

This chain uses TRBV30 with TRBJ2-1; TRBD2 agrees at 7 bases. CDR3 length: 16 residues. Germline loops: CDR1 GTSNPN, CDR2 SVGIG (reference sequence). The trim removed 0 bases at V and 2 bases at J, leaving 7 bases unmatched. The DNA for the CDR3 is TGTGCCTGGAGTGTAGGGGTGGGAGGGGCCTACAATGAGCAGTTCTTC. Protein sequence: CAWSVGVGGAYNEQFF.

The rearrangement joins TRBV4-1 to TRBJ2-6, with TRBD1 identical over 12 bases. The V segment lost 2 bases and the J segment 0 bases; nucleotides outside the gene matches: 2. The V gene's germline CDR1 is MGHRA and CDR2 YSYEKL. CDR3 size: 18 residues. This chain's CDR3 is CASSQWDRGLSGANVLTF. The DNA for the CDR3 is TGCGCCAGCAGCCAATGGGACAGGGGGCTCTCTGGGGCCAACGTCCTGACTTTC.

The genes are TRBV7-9 and TRBJ1-2; D is unresolved. V was trimmed by 2 bases and J by 4 bases, leaving 11 bases between them. Per germline, CDR1 SEHNR and CDR2 FQNEAQ (reference sequence). The CDR3 spans 14 residues. The chain's CDR3 is CASSLRETLYGYTF. In nucleotides, the CDR3 is TGTGCCAGCAGCTTACGGGAAACCCTCTATGGCTACACCTTC. The complete variable domain, with remaining parts taken from reference TRBV7-9 and TRBJ1-2, reads DTGVSQNPRHKITKRGQNVTFRCDPISEHNRLYWYRQTLGQGPEFLTYFQNEAQLEKSRLLSDRFSAERPKGSFSTLEIQRTEQGDSAMYLCASSLRETLYGYTFGSGTRLTVV.

J is TRBJ1-2 and V is TRBV6-1; 7 bases map to TRBD1. The V segment lost 2 bases and the J segment 5 bases; nucleotides outside the gene matches: 8. This CDR3 comprises 15 residues. From germline, CDR1 is MNHNS and CDR2 SASEGT. The CDR3 spells CASSESLQGQYGYTF. CDR3 DNA sequence: TGTGCCAGCAGTGAATCCCTACAGGGGCAGTATGGCTACACCTTC.

DNA for the CDR3: TGCGCCAGCAGCCAGGTAGGAGCGGGAGCGGGCCATGAGCAGTTCTTC. Protein product: CASSQVGAGAGHEQFF. The gene calls are TRBV4-3 and TRBJ2-1; 8 bases align to TRBD2. Per germline, CDR1 LGHNA and CDR2 YSLEER. V was clipped by 3 bases and J by 8 bases; unmatched bases: 12. The CDR3 consists of 16 residues.

The chain links TRBV3-1 (or the pseudogene TRBV3-2) to TRBJ1-6; 7 bases fit TRBD1. In germline, CDR1 is LGHDT, CDR2 YNNKEL (reference sequence). Unmatched junction bases numbered 4, after V lost 5 bases and J lost 3 bases. The CDR3 has 15 residues. DNA for the CDR3: TGTGCCAGCAGCGGGTCAGGGGGCTATAATTCACCCCTCCACTTT. Amino acids: CASSGSGGYNSPLHF.

This sequence joins TRBV3-1 (or the pseudogene TRBV3-2) and TRBJ2-2; TRBD1 matches 7 bases. Germline V CDR1 and CDR2: LGHDT, YNNKEL (reference sequence). Trimming removed 6 bases from V and 1 base from J; junction bases left unmatched: 2. The CDR3 extends over 14 amino acids. DNA for the CDR3: TGTGCCAGCAGTCGGACAGGGAACACCGGGGAGCTGTTTTTT. It is translated as CASSRTGNTGELFF.

This clone showed up just once. V usage is TRBV5-1 and J usage is TRBJ1-1, with 8 nucleotides matching TRBD1. The J segment lost 3 bases and the V segment lost 4 bases, leaving 2 bases of the junction unmatched. CDR3 size: 13 residues. Germline CDR1 is SGHRS and CDR2 is YFSETQ. The CDR3 DNA is TGCGCCAGCAGCCCGACAGGGGACACTGAAGCTTTCTTT. This encodes CASSPTGDTEAFF.

The chain joins TRBV18 to TRBJ1-2; the match to TRBD1 covers 9 bases. After removal of 2 bases from V and 8 bases from J, the junction contained 3 bases not matched to a gene. Germline assignment: CDR1 KGHSH and CDR2 LQKENI. The CDR3 contains 13 residues. Here the CDR3 DNA reads TGTGCCAGCTCACCAGGGGACAGGGCCGGCTACACCTTC. Translated: CASSPGDRAGYTF.

In nucleotides, the CDR3 is TGTGCCAGCAGCCCAGAGAGCGTAATCCAGGGGCAGCCCCAGCATTTT. Translated, it gives CASSPESVIQGQPQHF. V usage is TRBV7-8 and J usage is TRBJ1-5, with a tentative D call TRBD1 (6 bases). CDR1 and CDR2 from the germline V gene are SGHVS and FQNEAQ. CDR3 length equals 16 residues. Trimming shortened V by 5 bases and J by 7 bases, and 21 bases separated the two germline ends.

The gene calls are TRBV19 and TRBJ1-2, with TRBD1 identical over 9 bases. Trimming removed 6 bases from V and 7 bases from J; junction bases left unmatched: 12. Germline V CDR1 and CDR2: LNHDA, SQIVND (reference sequence). This CDR3 is 15 amino acids long. CDR3 nucleotide sequence: TGTGCCAGTAGGGGACGAACAGGGGGCGCCTCTGGCTACACCTTC. Translating it yields CASRGRTGGASGYTF.

The chain joins TRBV19 to TRBJ1-5; D is unresolved. The CDR3 loop spans 16 amino acids. Trimming shortened V by 5 bases and J by 0 bases, and 14 bases separated the two germline ends. Germline V gene data show CDR1 as LNHDA and CDR2 as SQIVND (reference sequence). The CDR3 region is CASSADYLYSNQPQHF. CDR3 DNA: TGTGCCAGTAGTGCCGACTATCTATATAGCAATCAGCCCCAGCATTTT. The variable domain in full, with the rest retrieved from reference TRBV19 and TRBJ1-5, is DGGITQSPKYLFRKEGQNVTLSCEQNLNHDAMYWYRQDPGQGLRLIYYSQIVNDFQKGDIAEGYSVSREKKESFPLTVTSAQKNPTAFYLCASSADYLYSNQPQHFGDGTRLSIL.

The chain carries TRBV9 and TRBJ2-1; the match to TRBD2 covers 11 bases. Germline CDR1 and CDR2: SGDLS and YYNGEE. Trimming took 2 bases from V and 10 from J; bases not matched to a gene: 14. CDR3 size: 17 residues. As DNA, the CDR3 is TGTGCCAGCAGCGTCTTAGCGGGAGGGCCTATGGGAAGCGAGCAGTTCTTC. Its translation is CASSVLAGGPMGSEQFF.

This clone was observed a single time. The genes are TRBV2 and TRBJ1-1, with TRBD1 as a possible D gene (6 bases). The germline V gene has CDR1 SNHLY and CDR2 FYNNEI. The V gene lost 7 bases and the J gene lost 10 bases, with 13 bases spanning the gap. The CDR3 has 11 amino acids. CDR3 DNA sequence: TGTGCCAGCATTCAGGGGTTTGTAGCTTTCTTT. Protein sequence: CASIQGFVAFF. The full variable domain, in which reference TRBV2 and TRBJ1-1 provide the parts outside the CDR3, is EPEVTQTPSHQVTQMGQEVILRCVPISNHLYFYWYRQILGQKVEFLVSFYNNEISEKSEIFDDQFSVERPDGSNFTLKIRSTKLEDSAMYFCASIQGFVAFFGQGTRLTVV.

A single count supports this clone. V gene TRBV5-1 combines with J gene TRBJ2-1; 10 positions agree with TRBD1. CDR1 is SGHRS, CDR2 YFSETQ, per germline. The V gene end was trimmed by 0 bases and the J gene end by 4 bases; junction bases not matched to a gene: 4. This CDR3 spans 16 amino acids. As DNA, the CDR3 is TGCGCCAGCAGCTTGGCAGGGACAGGGGCGTACAATGAGCAGTTCTTC. Translating gives CASSLAGTGAYNEQFF.

The chain carries TRBV29-1 and TRBJ1-1; 7 nucleotides match TRBD1. The junction had 7 bases not matched to a gene; V was cut back by 4 bases and J by 5 bases. The CDR3 consists of 13 residues. Looked up from germline, CDR1 is SQVTM and CDR2 is ANQGSEA. CDR3 sequence reads: CSVGTGAGTEAFF. CDR3 in DNA: TGCAGCGTTGGCACAGGGGCAGGGACTGAAGCTTTCTTT.

This clone has just one count. Other DNA sequences in the sample encode the same CDR3. This chain joins TRBV24-1 and TRBJ1-2, with D possibly TRBD1 on 5 matching bases. The V gene's germline CDR1 is KGHDR and CDR2 SFDVKD. Between the trimmed V and J ends, which lost 5 bases and 7 bases, there was a span of 10 bases. This CDR3 has 12 residues. The CDR3 here is CATSGQGGGYTF. CDR3 nucleotides: TGTGCCACCAGTGGCCAGGGTGGTGGCTACACCTTC.

V gene TRBV3-1 (or the pseudogene TRBV3-2) combines with J gene TRBJ2-7; D is possibly TRBD2 (6 bases). V shed 4 bases and J shed 3 bases, with 13 bases lying between them. From germline, CDR1 is LGHDT and CDR2 YNNKEL (reference sequence). This CDR3 is 14 amino acids long. CDR3 nucleotide sequence: TGTGCCAGCAGCCGGGCGGGGCAGGGCTACGAGCAGTACTTC. Its protein product is CASSRAGQGYEQYF.

This sequence joins TRBV2 and TRBJ2-7; tentatively, D is TRBD1 (5 bases). The CDR3 runs 12 residues. Deletions cut 9 bases from V and 7 bases from J, with 16 bases between. In germline, CDR1 is SNHLY, CDR2 FYNNEI. The DNA for the CDR3 is TGTGCCAGTATAGGGGTGCGGACAGAGCAGTACTTC. Its protein is CASIGVRTEQYF.

V and J are TRBV12-3 or TRBV12-4 and TRBJ2-1, with TRBD1 matching 7 bases. Trimming took 3 bases from V and 10 from J; bases not matched to a gene: 6. The CDR3 is made up of 13 amino acids. CDR3 in amino acids: CASSFDRAVEQFF. In nucleotides, the CDR3 is TGTGCCAGCAGTTTCGACAGGGCGGTCGAGCAGTTCTTC.

The V and J genes are TRBV4-2 and TRBJ1-4; TRBD1 matches 9 bases. Germline V gene data show CDR1 as LGHNA and CDR2 as YNFKEQ. Trimming cost V 2 bases and J 5 bases; bases outside gene matches: 3. This CDR3 contains 15 residues. CDR3 protein: CASSQTGGINEKLFF. CDR3 DNA: TGTGCCAGCAGCCAAACAGGGGGCATAAATGAAAAACTGTTTTTT.

The V gene is TRBV9, the J gene TRBJ2-2; D unresolved. V shed 0 bases and J shed 4 bases, with 7 bases lying between them. The CDR3 totals 14 residues. The V gene's germline CDR1 is SGDLS and CDR2 YYNGEE. CDR3 DNA sequence: TGTGCCAGCAGCGTAGGAGTTAGCACCGGGGAGCTGTTTTTT. This translates into CASSVGVSTGELFF. The entire variable domain, with the rest obtained from reference TRBV9 and TRBJ2-2, is as follows: DSGVTQTPKHLITATGQRVTLRCSPRSGDLSVYWYQQSLDQGLQFLIQYYNGEERAKGNILERFSAQQFPDLHSELNLSSLELGDSALYFCASSVGVSTGELFFGEGSRLTVL.

V gene TRBV18 combines with J gene TRBJ1-1, with D perhaps TRBD1 (5 bases). This CDR3 spans 16 amino acids. V lost 3 bases and J lost 1, with 15 bases in between. Looked up from germline, CDR1 is KGHSH and CDR2 is LQKENI. The CDR3 nucleotides are TGTGCCAGCTCACCCAGTCAGCTGACAGAGAACACTGAAGCTTTCTTT. It specifies CASSPSQLTENTEAFF. The whole variable domain, remainder taken from reference TRBV18 and TRBJ1-1, is NAGVMQNPRHLVRRRGQEARLRCSPMKGHSHVYWYRQLPEEGLKFMVYLQKENIIDESGMPKERFSAEFPKEGPSILRIQQVVRGDSAAYFCASSPSQLTENTEAFFGQGTRLTVV.

As concerns this clone: At one of its ends the junction is not consistent with the germline gene, which may arise from a read error. This rearrangement joins TRBV7-9 to TRBJ2-7; 10 bases are shared with TRBD2. The CDR3 loop spans 11 amino acids. CDR1 is SEHNR, CDR2 FQNEAQ, per germline (reference sequence). The CDR3 protein is CATDNSGRINF. In DNA form, the CDR3 reads TGTGCCACCGATAATAGCGGGAGGATTAACTTC.

The sample holds one count of this clone. The chain carries TRBV11-3 and TRBJ2-1; possible D gene TRBD2, 7 bases. The CDR3 is 15 residues long. Trimming removed 1 base at V and 5 bases at J, with 12 bases between. The V gene's germline CDR1 is SGHNT and CDR2 YENEEA. The CDR3 region is CASSLVRGADNEQFF. CDR3 in DNA: TGTGCCAGCAGCTTAGTCCGGGGGGCGGACAATGAGCAGTTCTTC.

This clone came up once. The CDR3 nucleotides read TGTGCCACCAGCAGAGGCGAGGGACAGCCTACTGAAGCTTTCTTT. It is translated as CATSRGEGQPTEAFF. V usage is TRBV15 and J usage is TRBJ1-1; TRBD1 aligns across 7 bases. This CDR3 is built from 15 residues. The junction had 7 bases not matched to a gene; V was cut back by 1 base and J by 5 bases. CDR1 is LNHNV, CDR2 YYDKDF, per germline (reference sequence). Drawing the rest from reference TRBV15 and TRBJ1-1, the complete variable domain is DAMVIQNPRYQVTQFGKPVTLSCSQTLNHNVMYWYQQKSSQAPKLLFHYYDKDFNNEADTPDNFQSRRPNTSFCFLDIRSPGLGDTAMYLCATSRGEGQPTEAFFGQGTRLTVV.